This T cell receptor beta chain was documented in a study of cytomegalovirus exposure and HLA in healthy donors. Study information: Approximately 180 million T cells yielded roughly 120 million unique TCR beta sequences, as an earlier analysis found. The study's findings and limits: A later analysis linked a missense DCLRE1C variant to TCR beta V- and J-gene trimming. Presence/absence results assume similar sequencing depth per donor, which may not hold.

This PCR relied on a set of 60 Vbeta primers and 13 Jbeta primers. This table comes from immunoSEQ multiplex PCR, and its TCRdb copy is limited to in-frame clones, with some not included. The sample yields almost 80,000 clones, 65% to 70% seen once. Concerning this clone: What it binds is not known.

V gave up 2 bases and J gave up 2 bases, with 6 bases separating them. The CDR3 is made up of 13 amino acids. CDR1 SEHNR and CDR2 FQNEAQ come from the germline V gene (reference sequence). Donors had nominal health at sampling but likely had unrecorded immune exposures. The J gene is TRBJ2-5, the V gene TRBV7-9; the D is unclear. This TCR was sampled from a woman aged 45-60 years in good health and CMV-seropositive. What was sequenced was PBMCs. CDR3 region: CASSLIPQETQYF. The CDR3 DNA reads TGTGCCAGCAGCTTAATTCCACAAGAGACCCAGTACTTC. The whole variable domain, remainder taken from reference TRBV7-9 and TRBJ2-5, is DTGVSQNPRHKITKRGQNVTFRCDPISEHNRLYWYRQTLGQGPEFLTYFQNEAQLEKSRLLSDRFSAERPKGSFSTLEIQRTEQGDSAMYLCASSLIPQETQYFGPGTRLLVL.